A selection of T cell receptor beta chains follows, all from one sample in a study of T cell responses to AZD1222 COVID-19 vaccine. Libraries were prepared by immunoSEQ multiplex PCR; TCRdb keeps only in-frame clonotypes and omits some of them. The sample consists of some 150,000 clones, roughly 93% of them appearing once. Sequences were derived from peripheral blood, sampled on day 0 of AZD1222 vaccination. The receptors shown here come from an adult in good health. Both conserved end residues are part of each CDR3. D genes are given only for firm matches. The size of a clone is reported for some rows only, either as once, few or many, or as a class for expanded clones.

clone_size d_call j_call v_call cdr3_aa cdr3_nt
NA NA TRBJ1-5 TRBV5-6 CASSLAGRSRNQPQHF TGTGCCAGCAGCTTGGCTGGTCGCAGTAGAAATCAGCCCCAGCATTTT
NA NA TRBJ1-6 TRBV6-5 CASSPESSYNSPLHF TGTGCCAGCAGTCCGGAAAGCTCCTATAATTCACCCCTCCACTTT
NA TRBD2 TRBJ2-2 TRBV18 CASSPGLAPGELFF TGTGCCAGCTCACCGGGACTAGCTCCCGGGGAGCTGTTTTTT
NA NA TRBJ2-2 TRBV30 CAWSTRNTGELFF TGTGCCTGGAGTACGCGGAACACCGGGGAGCTGTTTTTT
NA NA TRBJ2-7 TRBV5-1 CASSQGGTVPYEQYF TGCGCCAGCAGCCAGGGGGGGACTGTTCCCTACGAGCAGTACTTC
NA NA TRBJ2-5 TRBV5-1 CASSLGSRETQYF TGCGCCAGCAGCTTGGGCAGTCGGGAGACCCAGTACTTC
NA NA TRBJ2-3 TRBV19 CASSTGIDTQYF TGTGCCAGTAGTACAGGGATTGATACGCAGTATTTT
NA NA TRBJ2-2 TRBV7-7 CASSSQSNTGELFF TGTGCTAGCAGCTCTCAATCGAACACCGGGGAGCTGTTTTTT
NA NA TRBJ1-2 TRBV5-1 CASSLIQGGGYTF TGCGCCAGCAGCTTGATACAGGGAGGTGGCTACACCTTC
NA TRBD1 TRBJ1-5 TRBV27 CASSLFGQGGTQPQHF TGTGCCAGCAGTTTATTTGGGCAGGGGGGAACTCAGCCCCAGCATTTT
NA TRBD2 TRBJ2-3 TRBV6-1 CASREAGVPTDTQYF TGTGCCAGCAGAGAAGCGGGGGTACCCACAGATACGCAGTATTTT
NA NA TRBJ1-1 TRBV13 CASSLVWENTEAFF TGTGCCAGCAGCTTAGTGTGGGAGAACACTGAAGCTTTCTTT
NA NA TRBJ2-5 TRBV5-1 CASSQTMSETQYF TGCGCCAGCAGCCAAACAATGTCGGAGACCCAGTACTTC
NA TRBD1 TRBJ1-5 TRBV30 CAWSTGDNQPQHF TGTGCCTGGTCGACAGGGGACAATCAGCCCCAGCATTTT
NA NA TRBJ2-3 TRBV9 CASSYDQTDTQYF TGTGCCAGCAGCTACGACCAGACAGATACGCAGTATTTT
NA TRBD2 TRBJ2-1 TRBV9 CASSSQTSTSGAYNEQFF TGTGCCAGCAGCTCTCAAACATCGACTAGCGGGGCGTACAATGAGCAGTTCTTC
NA NA TRBJ1-2 TRBV2 CASSNHTGSGYTF TGTGCCAGCAGTAACCATACAGGGTCGGGCTACACCTTC
NA TRBD1 TRBJ1-2 TRBV19 CASSIDIGQGAYGYTF TGTGCCAGTAGTATAGACATCGGACAGGGGGCCTATGGCTACACCTTC
NA NA TRBJ1-2 TRBV27 CASSLTWGNYGYTF TGTGCCAGCAGTTTGACCTGGGGGAACTATGGCTACACCTTC
NA TRBD1 TRBJ1-6 TRBV2 CASRGQGGNSPLHF TGTGCCAGCAGAGGACAGGGGGGAAATTCACCCCTCCACTTT
once NA TRBJ1-1 TRBV7-2 CASSFFSEAFF TGTGCCAGCAGCTTTTTCAGTGAAGCTTTCTTT
NA NA TRBJ1-1 TRBV4-1 CASSLNTEAFF TGCGCCAGCAGTCTAAACACTGAAGCTTTCTTT
NA NA TRBJ1-1 TRBV2 CARQQGSNTEAFF TGTGCCAGGCAACAGGGCTCGAACACTGAAGCTTTCTTT
NA NA TRBJ1-1 TRBV2 CASTKATVNTEAFF TGTGCCAGCACTAAAGCGACGGTGAACACTGAAGCTTTCTTT
once TRBD1 TRBJ1-2 TRBV6-5 CASRPGTGYGYTF TGTGCCAGCAGGCCCGGGACAGGGTATGGCTACACCTTC
NA NA TRBJ1-2 TRBV16 CASSQSIQGAYGYTF TGTGCCAGCAGCCAATCGATCCAGGGTGCGTATGGCTACACCTTC
once NA TRBJ1-3 TRBV9 CASSAHQDRYSGNTIYF TGTGCCAGCAGCGCCCACCAGGACAGATACTCTGGAAACACCATATATTTT
NA NA TRBJ1-2 TRBV3-1/TRBV3-2 CASSQDTSGYGYTF TGTGCCAGCAGCCAAGATACCTCCGGCTATGGCTACACCTTC
NA TRBD1 TRBJ1-2 TRBV3-1/TRBV3-2 CASSQDRGLGGYTF TGTGCCAGCAGCCAAGACAGGGGGCTTGGAGGCTACACCTTC
NA NA TRBJ2-3 TRBV5-6 CASSFRSTDTQYF TGTGCCAGCAGCTTCCGTAGCACAGATACGCAGTATTTT
NA NA TRBJ1-1 TRBV2 CASSRTEFRAEAFF TGTGCCAGCAGTCGAACGGAGTTTCGCGCTGAAGCTTTCTTT
NA NA TRBJ1-5 TRBV18 CASSPFKLTDNQPQHF TGTGCCAGCTCACCATTTAAGTTGACAGATAATCAGCCCCAGCATTTT
once NA TRBJ2-6 TRBV15 CATSTKGSGANVLTF TGTGCCACCAGCACCAAGGGGTCTGGGGCCAACGTCCTGACTTTC
NA NA TRBJ2-5 TRBV7-8 CASTLWRNQETQYF TGTGCCAGCACCTTATGGAGGAACCAAGAGACCCAGTACTTC
NA NA TRBJ2-7 TRBV3-1/TRBV3-2 CASSQEGRPHGQYF TGTGCCAGCAGCCAAGAAGGCCGGCCCCACGGGCAGTACTTC
NA NA TRBJ1-1 TRBV29-1 CSVVGPTEAFF TGCAGCGTTGTAGGGCCCACTGAAGCTTTCTTT
NA NA TRBJ1-1 TRBV6-5 CASSFDPIMNTEAFF TGTGCCAGCAGTTTTGACCCCATCATGAACACTGAAGCTTTCTTT
NA NA TRBJ2-7 TRBV28 CASSRGLIYEQYF TGTGCCAGCAGCCGAGGGTTGATCTACGAGCAGTACTTC
NA NA TRBJ1-6 TRBV7-6 CASSLWETAYNSPLHF TGTGCCAGCAGCTTATGGGAGACAGCTTATAATTCACCCCTCCACTTT
NA NA TRBJ1-1 TRBV7-8 CASSGGGNTEAFF TGTGCCAGCTCGGGAGGCGGAAACACTGAAGCTTTCTTT
NA NA TRBJ1-6 TRBV18 CASSWGRRSYNSPLHF TGTGCCAGCTCCTGGGGGCGCCGCTCCTATAATTCACCCCTCCACTTT
NA TRBD2 TRBJ2-2 TRBV7-6 CASRPLAGGLHTGELFF TGTGCCAGCAGACCTCTAGCGGGGGGGCTTCACACCGGGGAGCTGTTTTTT
NA NA TRBJ1-2 TRBV5-1 CASSLGEGSYGYTF TGCGCCAGCAGCTTGGGGGAGGGTTCCTATGGCTACACCTTC
once TRBD1 TRBJ1-2 TRBV9 CASSADRAYTF TGTGCCAGCAGCGCAGACAGGGCGTACACCTTC
NA NA TRBJ1-2 TRBV9 CASSVGTWGDYGYTF TGTGCCAGCAGCGTAGGTACTTGGGGAGACTATGGCTACACCTTC
NA NA TRBJ2-4 TRBV6-2/TRBV6-3 CASSYSSGLLAKNIQYF TGTGCCAGCAGTTACTCGAGCGGTTTGCTAGCCAAAAACATTCAGTACTTC
NA NA TRBJ1-2 TRBV20-1 CSASTNLYGYTF TGCAGTGCTAGTACCAACCTCTATGGCTACACCTTC
NA NA TRBJ1-2 TRBV19 CASSGATINYGYTF TGTGCCAGTAGTGGAGCAACTATTAACTATGGCTACACCTTC
NA NA TRBJ1-4 TRBV6-5 CASKLLGATNEKLFF TGTGCCAGCAAACTCTTGGGGGCAACTAATGAAAAACTGTTTTTT
NA NA TRBJ1-2 TRBV6-6 CASMDGGYGYTF TGTGCCAGCATGGACGGCGGCTATGGCTACACCTTC
NA NA TRBJ1-5 TRBV12-3/TRBV12-4 CASSFRRDQPQHF TGTGCCAGCAGTTTCCGGAGAGATCAGCCCCAGCATTTT
NA NA TRBJ1-2 TRBV6-5 CASSSKYGYTF TGTGCCAGCAGTTCAAAATATGGCTACACCTTC
few TRBD1 TRBJ1-1 TRBV30 CAWSRDRGEAFF TGTGCCTGGAGTCGGGACAGGGGCGAAGCTTTCTTT
NA TRBD1 TRBJ1-1 TRBV29-1 CSGKKTGGTEAFF TGCAGCGGGAAAAAAACAGGGGGCACTGAAGCTTTCTTT
NA NA TRBJ1-2 TRBV4-2 CASSQDLGSLSYYGYTF TGTGCCAGCAGCCAAGATCTTGGCAGCCTATCCTACTATGGCTACACCTTC
NA NA TRBJ1-2 TRBV7-2 CASSLSRDYTF TGTGCCAGCAGCTTAAGCAGGGACTACACCTTC
NA NA TRBJ1-6 TRBV28 CASSFGVSPLHF TGTGCCAGCAGTTTCGGTGTTTCACCCCTCCACTTT